The source of this T cell receptor (beta chain) is a study of T cell repertoires in aging, cancer and after chemotherapy. General study findings and limits: Compared with age-matched healthy donors, untreated hematological or solid cancer patients showed higher blood TCR clonality.

A remark on this clonotype: What it recognizes is unknown.

The template was genomic DNA from peripheral blood, not RNA. The CDR3 length is 14 residues. Germline CDR1 and CDR2: SEHNR and FQNEAQ (reference sequence). V was shortened by 4 bases and J by 4 bases, with 10 bases between the two germline ends. TRB rearrangements spanning V, D and J were amplified using mixed TRB-A/B primers. TCRdb used MiXCR to reprocess the multiplex PCR reads, holding one entry per CDR3 protein. The table includes approximately 3,000 distinct CDR3 sequences, roughly a third detected once. The chain has TRBV7-9 and TRBJ1-4; TRBD1 might be the D (6 bases). The specimen sequenced was blood. The receptor comes from a human donor in good health. CDR3 in DNA: TGTGCCAGCAGCTCCGGGGGGCGTAATGAAAAACTGTTTTTT. This translates into CASSSGGRNEKLFF.